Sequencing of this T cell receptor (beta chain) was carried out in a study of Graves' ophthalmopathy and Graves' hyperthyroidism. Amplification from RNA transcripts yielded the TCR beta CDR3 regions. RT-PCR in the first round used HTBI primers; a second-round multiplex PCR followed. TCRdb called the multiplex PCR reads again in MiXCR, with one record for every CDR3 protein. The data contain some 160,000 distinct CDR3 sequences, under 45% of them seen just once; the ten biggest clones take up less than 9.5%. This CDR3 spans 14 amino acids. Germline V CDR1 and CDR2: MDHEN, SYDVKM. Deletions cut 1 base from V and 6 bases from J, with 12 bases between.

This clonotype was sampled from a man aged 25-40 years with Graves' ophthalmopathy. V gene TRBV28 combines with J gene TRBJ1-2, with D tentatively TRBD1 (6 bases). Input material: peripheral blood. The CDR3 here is CASSLSGARDGYTF. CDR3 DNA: TGTGCCAGCAGTTTATCAGGGGCGCGCGATGGCTACACCTTC.